The entry below describes one T cell receptor beta chain. The antigen remains unidentified. The data belong to a study of regulatory and conventional T cells in RAG deficiency. Looked up from germline, CDR1 is SGHRS and CDR2 is YFSETQ. The V gene lost 0 bases and the J gene lost 4 bases, with 14 bases spanning the gap. The CDR3 has 15 residues. Method: immunoSEQ multiplex PCR; TCRdb's copy keeps in-frame clones and lacks some. The sample shows tens of thousands of clones, approximately 96% of them seen only once. Blood CD4+ CD25-low CD127-high conventional T cells supplied the genomic DNA template. Study-wide findings and caveats: Omenn CD25-high CD127-low cells may be activated cells, not true Tregs. Patient subsets had shorter CDR3s; Omenn Treg-Tconv overlap exceeded 80%. Shannon entropy was markedly lower and Simpson indices higher in RAG-deficient patients than control T-cell subsets. Treg unique TCR beta sequences were approximately 100-fold fewer in Omenn syndrome and CID/AS patients than controls.

The same data also contributed to another study, on regulatory T cells. That report notes: Primers: 52 TRBV forward and 13 TRBJ reverse.

The V gene is TRBV5-1, the J gene TRBJ2-7; TRBD2 might be the D (6 bases). The sequencing sample was made of CD25- CD4+ T cells sorted from blood. The TCR originated in a human donor in good health. The CDR3 sequence: CASSLAAGSGYEQYF. The CDR3 coding sequence is TGCGCCAGCAGCTTGGCCGCGGGGTCAGGGTACGAGCAGTACTTC.